A single TCR beta chain is shown here with its context. The CDR3 runs to 15 residues. The trim removed 7 bases at V and 0 bases at J, leaving 5 bases unmatched. Germline lookup yields CDR1 MNHNS and CDR2 SASEGT. This sample is drawn from a study of cytomegalovirus exposure and HLA in healthy donors. As for the study in general: The roughly 120 validation repertoires, a later analysis reported, used the same platform as the 666 first-cohort repertoires.

The 120-subject validation cohort, separate from the 666-subject first cohort, included the donors. Assay: immunoSEQ multiplex PCR; the TCRdb copy retains only in-frame clones and omits some. The sample holds some 120,000 clones, around nine tenths seen once. Material for sequencing was PBMCs. This clonotype originated in a man younger than 40 in good health and CMV-seronegative. The rearrangement uses TRBV6-1 and TRBJ2-2; TRBD1 matches at 7 bases. In DNA, the CDR3 is TGTGCCAGCACACGGGGACAGACGAACACCGGGGAGCTGTTTTTT. This translates into CASTRGQTNTGELFF.